The present entry profiles one T cell receptor beta chain with its context. Only in-frame clones appear in the TCRdb table, and some are missing; sequencing was by immunoSEQ multiplex PCR. The data contain around 60,000 clones, about four fifths of them seen just once; the ten biggest clones take up roughly 25%. The entry originates in a study of T cell responses to AZD1222 COVID-19 vaccine. The CDR3 covers 15 residues. Trimming removed 7 bases from V and 8 bases from J, with 21 bases in between. CDR1 is MDHEN and CDR2 is SYDVKM in the germline V gene. The sample here was peripheral blood, taken 28 days after the second AZD1222 dose. This clonotype was obtained from an adult who received the AZD1222 COVID-19 vaccine. The V call is TRBV28, the J call TRBJ2-1; D may be TRBD1 (6 bases). The CDR3 is CASTPLAGVMDEQFF. Here the CDR3 DNA reads TGTGCCAGCACACCCCTGGCAGGGGTAATGGATGAGCAGTTCTTC.